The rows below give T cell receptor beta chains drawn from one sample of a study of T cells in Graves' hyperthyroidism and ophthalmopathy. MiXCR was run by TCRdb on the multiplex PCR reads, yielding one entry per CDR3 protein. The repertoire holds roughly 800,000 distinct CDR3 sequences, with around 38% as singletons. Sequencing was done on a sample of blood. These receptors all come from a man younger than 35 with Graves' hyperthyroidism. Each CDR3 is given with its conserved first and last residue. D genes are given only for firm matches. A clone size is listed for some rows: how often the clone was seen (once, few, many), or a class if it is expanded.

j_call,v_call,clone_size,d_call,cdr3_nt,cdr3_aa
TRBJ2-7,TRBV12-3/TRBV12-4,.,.,TGTGCCAGCAGTTTTTCTGCGCACGAGCAGTACTTC,CASSFSAHEQYF
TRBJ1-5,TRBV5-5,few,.,TGTGCCAGCAGCCCTACAGGAAATTCTCAGCCCCAGCATTTT,CASSPTGNSQPQHF
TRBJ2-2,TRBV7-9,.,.,TGCGCCAGCAGCCAAGTAGTCGGGGAGCTGGTTTTT,CASSQVVGELVF
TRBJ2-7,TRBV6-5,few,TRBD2,TGTGCCAGCAGTTACAGGCGGGAGGGCCCCTACGAGCAGTACTTC,CASSYRREGPYEQYF
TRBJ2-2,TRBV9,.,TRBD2,TGTGCCAGCAGGAGCGGGGGGGAAGGCGGGGAGCTGTTTTTT,CASRSGGEGGELFF
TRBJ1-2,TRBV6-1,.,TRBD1,TGTGCCAGCACCGACCCAGGGCAGGGGGTAGGATATGGCTACACCTTC,CASTDPGQGVGYGYTF
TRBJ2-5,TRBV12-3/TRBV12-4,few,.,TGTGCCAGCAGTTTACCCTCCAGGGAGGAGACCCAGTACTTC,CASSLPSREETQYF
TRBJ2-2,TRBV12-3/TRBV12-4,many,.,TGTGCCAGCAGTTTAAGAGGGCCCGGGGAGCTGTTTTTT,CASSLRGPGELFF
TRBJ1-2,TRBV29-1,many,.,TGCAGCTCCTCCACTGGGGCAGCATCCACCTATGGCTACACCTTC,CSSSTGAASTYGYTF
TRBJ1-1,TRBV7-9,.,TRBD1,TGCGCCAGCAGCCTCCGGGCGGGACAGGGGGCCACTGAAGCTTTCTTT,CASSLRAGQGATEAFF
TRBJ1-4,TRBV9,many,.,TGTGCCAGCAGCGCGGCAGATAATGAAAAACTGTTTTTT,CASSAADNEKLFF
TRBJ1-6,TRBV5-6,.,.,TGTGCCAGCAGCTCCTCCGGTTCACCCCTCCACTTT,CASSSSGSPLHF
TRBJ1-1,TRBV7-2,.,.,TGTGCCAGCAGCTTGGATCGCCTGGGGCGTGAAGCTTTCTTT,CASSLDRLGREAFF
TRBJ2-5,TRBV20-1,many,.,TGCAGTGCTAGAGATCTGGGAGAGACCCAGTACTTC,CSARDLGETQYF
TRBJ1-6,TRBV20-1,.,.,TGCAGTGCCACGGACGGACCTTTCTATAATTCACCCCTCCACTTT,CSATDGPFYNSPLHF
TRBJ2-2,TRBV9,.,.,TGTGCCTCAACCTTAGCGGAAGGCGGGGCCGGGGAGCGGTTTTTT,CASTLAEGGAGERFF
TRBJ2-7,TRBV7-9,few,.,TGTGCGACCCGAGCGGACCCGAGCTCCTACGAGCAGTACTTC,CATRADPSSYEQYF
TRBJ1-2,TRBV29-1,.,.,TGCAGCTCGCGGGGAAGCTACAGGCCTAACTATGGCTACACCTTC,CSSRGSYRPNYGYTF
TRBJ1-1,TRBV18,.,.,TGTGCCAGCTCACCAGACGCCGACCGAGCTTTCTTT,CASSPDADRAFF
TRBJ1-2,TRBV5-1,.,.,TGCGCCAGCAGCCCAGAAGGGGGTCCAAACTATGGCTACACCTTC,CASSPEGGPNYGYTF
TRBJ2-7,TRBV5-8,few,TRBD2,TGTGCCAGCAGCTTAGGCGGGAGGGCCTTAGAGCAGTACTTC,CASSLGGRALEQYF
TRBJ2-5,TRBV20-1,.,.,TGCAGTGCTAGAGTGGGGGGCCCAGAGACCCAGTACTTC,CSARVGGPETQYF
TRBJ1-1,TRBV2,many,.,TGTGCCAGCAACCGGTACACTGAAGCTTTCTTT,CASNRYTEAFF
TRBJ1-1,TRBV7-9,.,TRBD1,TGTGCCAGCAGCCCCGGGGACAGTCCGGGTGGAGCTTTCTTT,CASSPGDSPGGAFF
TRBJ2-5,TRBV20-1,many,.,TGCAGTGCTCTCATGGAGACCCAGTACTTC,CSALMETQYF
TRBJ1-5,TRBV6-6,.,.,TGTGCCATACAGGACAGTTCTGATCAGCCCCAGCATTTT,CAIQDSSDQPQHF
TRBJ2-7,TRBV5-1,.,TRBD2,TGCGCCAGCAGGGCCACAGGACTAGCGGGAGGGATGGCGCAGTACTTC,CASRATGLAGGMAQYF
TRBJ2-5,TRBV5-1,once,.,TGCGCCAGCAGCCTAAAAGAGGCCCAGTACTTC,CASSLKEAQYF
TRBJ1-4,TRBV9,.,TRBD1,TGTGCCAGCAGCGGCCGGGACAGGGGGCATGAAAAACTGTTTTTT,CASSGRDRGHEKLFF
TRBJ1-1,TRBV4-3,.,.,TGCGCCAGCAGCTCCTCCGGGACGGTAGAAGCTTTCTTT,CASSSSGTVEAFF
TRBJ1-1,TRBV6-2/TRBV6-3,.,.,TGTGCCAGCCCACGGGACGGTAGCCCCTACACTGAAGCTTTCTTT,CASPRDGSPYTEAFF
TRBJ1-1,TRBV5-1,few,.,TGCGCCAGCAGCATGGACAGAACTAACACTGAAGCTTTCTTT,CASSMDRTNTEAFF
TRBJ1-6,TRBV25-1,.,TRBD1,TGTGCCAGCAGGGGGGGACAGGCGAATTCACCCCTCCACTTT,CASRGGQANSPLHF
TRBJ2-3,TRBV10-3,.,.,TGTGCCATCAGGCCAGACAGCTTAAGAGATACGCAGTATTTT,CAIRPDSLRDTQYF
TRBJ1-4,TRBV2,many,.,TGTGCCAGCAGTGTATATGCAACTAATGAAAAACTGTTTTTT,CASSVYATNEKLFF
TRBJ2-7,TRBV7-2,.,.,TGTGCCAGCGAGAGCGATGCGCTCTACGAGCAGTACTTC,CASESDALYEQYF
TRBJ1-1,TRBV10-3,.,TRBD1,TGTGCCATCAGCGGATACAGGGGCACTGAAGCTTTCTTT,CAISGYRGTEAFF
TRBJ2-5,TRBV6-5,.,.,TGTGCCAGCAGTTTCTCGGACAGCCAAGAGACCCAGTACTTC,CASSFSDSQETQYF
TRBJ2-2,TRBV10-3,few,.,TGTGCCATCAGATCCGGGGGCGACGGGGAGCTGTTTTTT,CAIRSGGDGELFF
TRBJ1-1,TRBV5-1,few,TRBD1,TGCGCCAGCAGCCCGTCCGGGACAGATAGCACTGAAGCTTTCTTT,CASSPSGTDSTEAFF
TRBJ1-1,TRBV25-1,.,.,TGTGCCAGCAGCTTGGAGGGAGTCCTCGCGGTGAACACTGAAGCTTTCTTT,CASSLEGVLAVNTEAFF